Here is one TCR beta chain with its context. The data were obtained in a study of neoadjuvant nivolumab and ipilimumab in lung cancer. Measured with immunoSEQ multiplex PCR; TCRdb has only the in-frame clones, and not every one. This sample has 30,000 or so clones; just over 90% occur once, and the top ten carry roughly 5.3%. CDR3 size: 13 residues. The V end lost 2 bases, the J end lost 2 bases, and 6 bases lay between the germline ends. The germline gives CDR1 MNHEY, CDR2 SVGAGI. The sequencing here drew on peripheral blood, taken after neoadjuvant nivolumab, alone or with ipilimumab, at or shortly before surgery. V and J are TRBV6-5 and TRBJ1-1; TRBD1 is a possible D gene (5 bases). This clonotype originated in an adult with non-small cell lung cancer. The DNA of the CDR3 is TGTGCCAGCAGTTACGGGGGAAACACTGAAGCTTTCTTT. This sequence encodes CASSYGGNTEAFF.